This T cell receptor (beta chain) was recovered during a study of T cells after yellow fever vaccination. General study results and limits: Abundant bulk-population clonotypes could contaminate the FACS-sorted repertoires. At around 96% for CD4 and approximately 89% for CD8, most primary-vaccination clones showed up again after the booster. Compared with primary, the secondary response was weaker and peaked at day 5, not 15.

TCRdb redid the calling of the 5' RACE reads with MiXCR, one entry per CDR3 protein. The data hold hundreds of thousands of distinct CDR3 sequences, with 13% observed a single time. Remarks on this clonotype: The antigen remains undetermined.

Trimming took off 3 bases at V and 6 bases at J, with 20 bases between the two ends. The CDR3 is 15 amino acids. The V gene's germline CDR1 is GTSNPN and CDR2 SVGIG (reference sequence). This specimen was PBMCs, taken on the day of the yellow fever booster vaccination. This clonotype was obtained from a man younger than 45 who received the YFV17D yellow fever vaccine. The V and J genes are TRBV30 and TRBJ1-2; no clear D gene. CDR3 in DNA: TGTGCCTGGAGCGCCCGGGAAGCGCAAATACATGGCTACACCTTC. Protein sequence: CAWSAREAQIHGYTF.